The next 2 T cell receptor beta chains were all read from a single sample in a study of ipilimumab plus nivolumab after autologous stem cell transplantation (dated by TCRdb to the early 2020s). Library preparation used the immunoSEQ multiplex PCR assay. The clones in this table, taken by TCRdb from immuneACCESS, are in-frame only. Not every clone is retained; where verified, under half of the shortfall comes from an unresolved V gene, and the cause of the rest is unknown. Recorded for this sample are fewer than 30,000 clones; 86% of them occurred a single time. The biggest ten clones account for roughly 5.6% of the sample. Sequencing was performed on PBMCs, taken in a trial of ipilimumab plus nivolumab as post-transplant consolidation. The receptors originated from a male donor with diffuse large B-cell lymphoma.

The V call is TRBV7-2, the J call TRBJ1-2; D gene ambiguous. The CDR3 loop spans 14 amino acids. Trimming cost V 5 bases and J 4 bases, with 14 bases left between them. Germline V gene data show CDR1 as SGHTA and CDR2 as FQGNSA. The CDR3 spells CASSPTGRPYGYTF. The CDR3 DNA reads as TGTGCCAGCAGCCCAACCGGACGGCCCTATGGCTACACCTTC.

This chain uses TRBV2 with TRBJ2-4; tentative D call: TRBD1 (6 bases). This CDR3 spans 18 amino acids. The V end was cut by 10 bases, the J end by 1 base, with 26 bases between. Germline V lookup: CDR1 SNHLY, CDR2 FYNNEI. CDR3 bases: TGTGCCATTATTTGGGGGAAAGGGGGTGGCTGGGCCAAAAACATTCAGTACTTC. Protein: CAIIWGKGGGWAKNIQYF.